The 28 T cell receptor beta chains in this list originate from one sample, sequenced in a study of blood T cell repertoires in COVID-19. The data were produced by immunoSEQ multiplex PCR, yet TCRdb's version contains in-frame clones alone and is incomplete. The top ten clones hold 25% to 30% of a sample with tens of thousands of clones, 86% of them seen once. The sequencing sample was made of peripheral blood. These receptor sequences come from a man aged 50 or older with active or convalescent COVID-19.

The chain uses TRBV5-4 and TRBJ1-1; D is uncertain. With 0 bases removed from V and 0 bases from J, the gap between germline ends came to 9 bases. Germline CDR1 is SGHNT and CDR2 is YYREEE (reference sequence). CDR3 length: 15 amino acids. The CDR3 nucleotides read TGTGCCAGCAGCTTGGCTCAGAAACTGAACACTGAAGCTTTCTTT. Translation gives CASSLAQKLNTEAFF.

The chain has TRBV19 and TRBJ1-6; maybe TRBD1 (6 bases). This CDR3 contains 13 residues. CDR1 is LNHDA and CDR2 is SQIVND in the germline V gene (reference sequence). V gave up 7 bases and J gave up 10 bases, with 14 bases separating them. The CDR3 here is CASKETGDSPLHF. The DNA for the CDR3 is TGTGCCAGTAAAGAGACAGGTGACTCACCCCTCCACTTT.

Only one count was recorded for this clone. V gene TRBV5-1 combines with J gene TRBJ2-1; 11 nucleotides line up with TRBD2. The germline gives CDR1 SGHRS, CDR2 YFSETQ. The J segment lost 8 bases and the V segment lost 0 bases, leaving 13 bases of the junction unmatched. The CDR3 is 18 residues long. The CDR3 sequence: CASSLGSGLAGGLDEQFF. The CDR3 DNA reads TGCGCCAGCAGCTTGGGCTCGGGGCTAGCGGGAGGACTAGATGAGCAGTTCTTC.

The CDR3 DNA follows: TGTGCCAGCTCACCGAGCAGGATTAGACAGGGGACCTCTGGAAACACCATATATTTT. Encoded protein: CASSPSRIRQGTSGNTIYF. The genes are TRBV18 and TRBJ1-3; TRBD1 matches at 8 bases. V trimming: 3 bases; J trimming: 0 bases; junction bases outside the gene matches: 13. Germline V lookup: CDR1 KGHSH, CDR2 LQKENI. CDR3 length: 19 amino acids.

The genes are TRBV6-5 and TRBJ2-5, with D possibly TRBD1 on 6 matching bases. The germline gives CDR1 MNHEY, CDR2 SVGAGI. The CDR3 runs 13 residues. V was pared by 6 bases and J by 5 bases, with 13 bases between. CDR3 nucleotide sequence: TGTGCCAGCAGCTCACAGGGAAGCGAGACCCAGTACTTC. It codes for CASSSQGSETQYF.

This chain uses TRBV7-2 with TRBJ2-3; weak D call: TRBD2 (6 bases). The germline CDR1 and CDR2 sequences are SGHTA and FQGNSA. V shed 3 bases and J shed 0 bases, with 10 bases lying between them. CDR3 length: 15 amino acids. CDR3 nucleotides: TGTGCCAGCAGCTTGCGCGGGACTAGCACAGATACGCAGTATTTT. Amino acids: CASSLRGTSTDTQYF. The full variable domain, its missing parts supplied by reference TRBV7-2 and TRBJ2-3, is GAGVSQSPSNKVTEKGKDVELRCDPISGHTALYWYRQSLGQGLEFLIYFQGNSAPDKSGLPSDRFSAERTGGSVSTLTIQRTQQEDSAVYLCASSLRGTSTDTQYFGPGTRLTVL.

The CDR3 nucleotides are TGCGCCAGCAGTACAGGGGGCAGTAGAACTGAAGCTTTCTTT. It codes for CASSTGGSRTEAFF. The chain links TRBV10-1 to TRBJ1-1, with 9 bases matching TRBD1. With V trimmed by 5 bases and J by 5 bases, 6 bases remained unmatched. The germline V gene encodes CDR1 WNHNN and CDR2 SYGVQD (reference sequence). The CDR3 runs 14 residues.

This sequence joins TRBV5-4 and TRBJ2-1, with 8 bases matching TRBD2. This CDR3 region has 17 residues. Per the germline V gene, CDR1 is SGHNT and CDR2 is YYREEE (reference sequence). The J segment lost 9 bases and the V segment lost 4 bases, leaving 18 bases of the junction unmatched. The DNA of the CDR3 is TGTGCCAGCAGCCTGAGGCGGGGGGTTGGGTGGGTGGTTGAGCAGTTCTTC. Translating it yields CASSLRRGVGWVVEQFF.

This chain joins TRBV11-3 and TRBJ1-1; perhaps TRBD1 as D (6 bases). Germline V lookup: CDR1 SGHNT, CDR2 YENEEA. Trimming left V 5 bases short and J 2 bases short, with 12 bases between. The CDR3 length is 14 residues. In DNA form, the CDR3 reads TGTGCCAGCAGCCGTGAGGGGGATAACACTGAAGCTTTCTTT. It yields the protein CASSREGDNTEAFF.

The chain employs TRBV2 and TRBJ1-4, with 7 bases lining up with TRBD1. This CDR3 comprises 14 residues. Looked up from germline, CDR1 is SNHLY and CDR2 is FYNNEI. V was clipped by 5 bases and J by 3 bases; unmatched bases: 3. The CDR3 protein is CASSRDSANEKLFF. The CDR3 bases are TGTGCCAGCAGTCGGGACAGCGCTAATGAAAAACTGTTTTTT.

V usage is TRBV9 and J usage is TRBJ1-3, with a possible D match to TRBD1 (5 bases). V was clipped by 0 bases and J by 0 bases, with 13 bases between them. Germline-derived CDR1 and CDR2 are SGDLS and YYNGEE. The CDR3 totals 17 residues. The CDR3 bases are TGTGCCAGCAGCGTAGGGCGTCCAAGGGGCTCTGGAAACACCATATATTTT. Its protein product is CASSVGRPRGSGNTIYF.

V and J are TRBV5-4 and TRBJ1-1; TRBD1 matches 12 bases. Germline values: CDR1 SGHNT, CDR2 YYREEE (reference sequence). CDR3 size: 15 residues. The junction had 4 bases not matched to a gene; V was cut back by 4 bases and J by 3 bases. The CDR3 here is CASSPGQGAYTEAFF. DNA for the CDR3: TGTGCCAGCAGCCCGGGACAGGGGGCGTACACTGAAGCTTTCTTT.

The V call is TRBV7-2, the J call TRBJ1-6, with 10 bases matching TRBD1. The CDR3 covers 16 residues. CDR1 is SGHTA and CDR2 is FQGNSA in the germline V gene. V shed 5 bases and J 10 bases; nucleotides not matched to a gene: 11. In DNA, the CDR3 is TGTGCCAGCAGCCCTACCCGGGACAGGGGTCAATCACCCCTCCACTTT. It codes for CASSPTRDRGQSPLHF.

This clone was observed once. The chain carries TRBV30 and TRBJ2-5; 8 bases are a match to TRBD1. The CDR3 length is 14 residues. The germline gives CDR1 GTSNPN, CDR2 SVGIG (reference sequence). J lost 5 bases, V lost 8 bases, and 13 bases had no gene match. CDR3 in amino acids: CARGGTGFFETQYF. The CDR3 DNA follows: TGTGCCCGGGGCGGGACAGGATTTTTCGAGACCCAGTACTTC.

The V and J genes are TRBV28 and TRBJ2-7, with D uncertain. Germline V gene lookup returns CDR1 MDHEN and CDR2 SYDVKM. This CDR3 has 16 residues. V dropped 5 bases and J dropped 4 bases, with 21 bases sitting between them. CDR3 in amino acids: CASSPLTFDSLYEQYF. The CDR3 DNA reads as TGTGCCAGCAGTCCCTTGACATTTGATTCCCTTTACGAGCAGTACTTC. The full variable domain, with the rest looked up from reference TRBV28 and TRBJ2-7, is DVKVTQSSRYLVKRTGEKVFLECVQDMDHENMFWYRQDPGLGLRLIYFSYDVKMKEKGDIPEGYSVSREKKERFSLILESASTNQTSMYLCASSPLTFDSLYEQYFGPGTRLTVT.

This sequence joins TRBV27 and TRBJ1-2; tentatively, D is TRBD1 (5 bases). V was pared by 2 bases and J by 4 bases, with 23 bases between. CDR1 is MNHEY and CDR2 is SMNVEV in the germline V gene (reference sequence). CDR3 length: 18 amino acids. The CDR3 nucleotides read TGTGCCAGCAGTTTACGTTTGCCACCGGGAGGGGCGCGCTATGGCTACACCTTC. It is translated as CASSLRLPPGGARYGYTF.

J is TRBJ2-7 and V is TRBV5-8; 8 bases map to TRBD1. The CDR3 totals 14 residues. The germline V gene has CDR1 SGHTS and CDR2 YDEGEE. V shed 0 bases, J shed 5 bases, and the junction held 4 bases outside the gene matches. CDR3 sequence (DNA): TGTGCCAGCAGCTTGGTCAGGGGGCGCGACGAGCAGTACTTC. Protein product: CASSLVRGRDEQYF.

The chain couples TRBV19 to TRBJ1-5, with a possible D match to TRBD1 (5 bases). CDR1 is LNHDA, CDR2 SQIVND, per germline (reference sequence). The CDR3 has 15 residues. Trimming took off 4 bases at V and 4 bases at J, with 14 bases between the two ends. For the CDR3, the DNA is TGTGCCAGTAGTAAACGGGCAGGGCCGAATCAGCCCCAGCATTTT. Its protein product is CASSKRAGPNQPQHF. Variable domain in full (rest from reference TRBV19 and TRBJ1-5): DGGITQSPKYLFRKEGQNVTLSCEQNLNHDAMYWYRQDPGQGLRLIYYSQIVNDFQKGDIAEGYSVSREKKESFPLTVTSAQKNPTAFYLCASSKRAGPNQPQHFGDGTRLSIL.

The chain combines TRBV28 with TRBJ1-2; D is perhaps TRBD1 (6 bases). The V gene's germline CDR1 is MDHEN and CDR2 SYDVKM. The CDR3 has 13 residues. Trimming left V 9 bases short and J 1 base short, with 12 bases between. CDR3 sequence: CASYTDSNYGYTF. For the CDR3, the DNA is TGTGCCAGTTATACGGACAGTAACTATGGCTACACCTTC.

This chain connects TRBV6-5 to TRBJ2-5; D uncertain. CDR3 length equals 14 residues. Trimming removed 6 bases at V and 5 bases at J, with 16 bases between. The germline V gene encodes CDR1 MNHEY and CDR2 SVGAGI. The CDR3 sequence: CASRAIPVSETQYF. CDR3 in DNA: TGTGCCAGCAGAGCTATACCGGTTTCGGAGACCCAGTACTTC.

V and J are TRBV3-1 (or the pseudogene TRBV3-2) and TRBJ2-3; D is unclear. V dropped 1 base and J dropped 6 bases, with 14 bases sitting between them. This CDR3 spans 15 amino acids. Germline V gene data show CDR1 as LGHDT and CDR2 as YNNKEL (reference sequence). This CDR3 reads CASSQGLVVRDTQYF. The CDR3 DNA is TGTGCCAGCAGCCAAGGTCTTGTGGTGCGTGATACGCAGTATTTT.

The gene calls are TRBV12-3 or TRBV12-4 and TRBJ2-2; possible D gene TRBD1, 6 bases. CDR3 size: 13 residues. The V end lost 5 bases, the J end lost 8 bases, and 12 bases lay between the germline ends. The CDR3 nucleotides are TGTGCCAGCAGTCCCTCAGGGGTTGGGGAGCTGTTTTTT. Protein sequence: CASSPSGVGELFF.

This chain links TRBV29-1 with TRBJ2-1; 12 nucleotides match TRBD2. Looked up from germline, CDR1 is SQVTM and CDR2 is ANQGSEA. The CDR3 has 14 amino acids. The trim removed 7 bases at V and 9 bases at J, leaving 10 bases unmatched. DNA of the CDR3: TGCAGCGCCCAGACTAGCGGGGGAGCCTCTGAGCAGTTCTTC. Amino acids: CSAQTSGGASEQFF.

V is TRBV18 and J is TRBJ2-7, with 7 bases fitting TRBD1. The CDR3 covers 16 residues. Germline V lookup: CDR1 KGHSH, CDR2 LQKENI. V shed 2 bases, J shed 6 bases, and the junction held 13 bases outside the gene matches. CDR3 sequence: CASSPKLEDRPTEQYF. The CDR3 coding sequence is TGTGCCAGCTCACCAAAACTAGAGGACAGGCCGACCGAGCAGTACTTC. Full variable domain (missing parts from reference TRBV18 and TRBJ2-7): NAGVMQNPRHLVRRRGQEARLRCSPMKGHSHVYWYRQLPEEGLKFMVYLQKENIIDESGMPKERFSAEFPKEGPSILRIQQVVRGDSAAYFCASSPKLEDRPTEQYFGPGTRLTVT.

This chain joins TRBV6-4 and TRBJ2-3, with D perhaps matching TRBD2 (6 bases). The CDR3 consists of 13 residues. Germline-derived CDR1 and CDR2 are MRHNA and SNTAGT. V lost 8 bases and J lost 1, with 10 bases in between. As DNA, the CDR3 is TGTGCCAGCGGGGCTAGCGGCACAGATACGCAGTATTTT. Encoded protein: CASGASGTDTQYF.

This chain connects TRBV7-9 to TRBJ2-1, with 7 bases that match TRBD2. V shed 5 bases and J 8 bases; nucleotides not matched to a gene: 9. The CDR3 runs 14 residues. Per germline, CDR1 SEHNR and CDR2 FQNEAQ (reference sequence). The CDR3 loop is CASSLQRDGDEQFF. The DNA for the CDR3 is TGTGCCAGCAGCCTCCAGCGGGACGGGGATGAGCAGTTCTTC.

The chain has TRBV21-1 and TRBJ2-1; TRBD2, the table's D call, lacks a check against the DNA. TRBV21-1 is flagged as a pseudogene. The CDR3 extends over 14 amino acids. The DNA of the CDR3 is TGTGCCAGCATCTGGACGGGGTTCTACAATGAGCAGTTCTTC. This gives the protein CASIWTGFYNEQFF.

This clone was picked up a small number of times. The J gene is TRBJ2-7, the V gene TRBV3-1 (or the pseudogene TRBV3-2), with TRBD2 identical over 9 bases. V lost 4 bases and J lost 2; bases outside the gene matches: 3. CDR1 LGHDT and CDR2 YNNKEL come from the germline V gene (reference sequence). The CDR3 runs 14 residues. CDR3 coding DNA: TGTGCCAGCAGCCTGCGGGGGGGCCCCTACGAGCAGTACTTC. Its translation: CASSLRGGPYEQYF.